The 25 T cell receptor beta chains given below trace back to one sample, sequenced in a study of monozygotic twins with inflammatory bowel disease. TCRdb reanalyzed the 5' RACE reads and collapses them to one entry per CDR3 protein, without DNA. Its table lists under 350,000 distinct CDR3 sequences. The sequencing sample was made of blood. The receptors come from a human donor with ulcerative colitis or Crohn's disease, or a healthy co-twin of an affected twin (not recorded which).

This sequence joins TRBV7-2 and TRBJ2-1; checking the TCRdb D call of TRBD1 is not possible without DNA. Germline V CDR1 and CDR2: SGHTA, FQGNSA. The CDR3 loop spans 14 amino acids. This CDR3 reads CASSLGAQGNEQFF.

The rearrangement uses TRBV7-2 and TRBJ2-7; TCRdb's D gene call, TRBD1, goes unchecked for lack of DNA. This CDR3 has 14 amino acids. Per the germline V gene, CDR1 is SGHTA and CDR2 is FQGNSA. The CDR3 sequence: CASSSGQVYYEQYF.

The chain has TRBV20-1 and TRBJ2-1; TCRdb's assignment of TRBD2 cannot be checked, as there is no DNA. Germline V lookup: CDR1 DFQATT, CDR2 SNEGSKA (reference sequence). The CDR3 runs to 15 residues. The CDR3 spells CSAPTSGGLYNEQFF.

This chain uses TRBV5-1 with TRBJ1-1. Germline V gene lookup returns CDR1 SGHRS and CDR2 YFSETQ. The CDR3 has 14 amino acids. This CDR3 is CASSFDPPNTEAFF.

The V call is TRBV7-2, the J call TRBJ2-7; TCRdb's D gene call, TRBD1, goes unchecked for lack of DNA. The CDR3 has 14 amino acids. The V gene's germline CDR1 is SGHTA and CDR2 FQGNSA. The CDR3 reads CASSLDRASYEQYF.

This chain connects TRBV20-1 to TRBJ1-5. The germline V gene has CDR1 DFQATT and CDR2 SNEGSKA (reference sequence). This CDR3 contains 17 residues. The CDR3 spells CSARVQGYNLFNQPQHF.

V is TRBV7-8 and J is TRBJ1-4; TCRdb's D gene call, TRBD1, goes unchecked for lack of DNA. The CDR3 spans 15 residues. Germline V gene data show CDR1 as SGHVS and CDR2 as FQNEAQ. The CDR3 reads CASARRTGAGEKLFF. The complete variable domain, with remaining parts taken from reference TRBV7-8 and TRBJ1-4, reads GAGVSQSPRYKVAKRGQDVALRCDPISGHVSLFWYQQALGQGPEFLTYFQNEAQLDKSGLPSDRFFAERPEGSVSTLKIQRTQQEDSAVYLCASARRTGAGEKLFFGSGTQLSVL.

CDR3 residues: CAWRRGRSGANVLTF. The rearrangement uses TRBV30 and TRBJ2-6. This CDR3 has 15 amino acids. Germline CDR1 reads GTSNPN; CDR2 reads SVGIG (reference sequence).

V gene TRBV4-2 combines with J gene TRBJ1-2; lacking DNA, the TRBD1 call made by TCRdb goes unchecked. The CDR3 has 19 amino acids. Germline V CDR1 and CDR2: LGHNA, YNFKEQ. The CDR3 is CASSQEGGGQGASGYGYTF.

The V call is TRBV12-3 or TRBV12-4, the J call TRBJ2-1; checking the TCRdb D call of TRBD1 is not possible without DNA. The CDR3 covers 17 residues. CDR3 amino acids: CASSLAPGTGDYNEQFF.

This sequence joins TRBV20-1 and TRBJ1-6; there is no DNA to check the TCRdb D call of TRBD1. The CDR3 consists of 14 residues. Germline V gene lookup returns CDR1 DFQATT and CDR2 SNEGSKA (reference sequence). The CDR3 spells CSASRAIGNSPLHF.

CDR3 sequence: CASSYKGASNEQFF. The rearrangement joins TRBV6-2 or TRBV6-3 to TRBJ2-1; the D gene TCRdb calls, TRBD1, cannot be checked with no DNA. Germline assignment: CDR1 MNHEY and CDR2 SVGEGT. CDR3 length: 14 amino acids.

The rearrangement links TRBV14 to TRBJ2-7; absent DNA, TCRdb's TRBD1 call cannot be checked. This CDR3 region has 14 residues. From germline, CDR1 is SGHDN and CDR2 FVKESK. Here the CDR3 reads CASSLRHGSYEQYF. Full variable domain (rest looked up from reference TRBV14 and TRBJ2-7): EAGVTQFPSHSVIEKGQTVTLRCDPISGHDNLYWYRRVMGKEIKFLLHFVKESKQDESGMPNNRFLAERTGGTYSTLKVQPAELEDSGVYFCASSLRHGSYEQYFGPGTRLTVT.

This chain joins TRBV9 and TRBJ1-4; absent DNA, TCRdb's TRBD1 call cannot be checked. Germline-derived CDR1 and CDR2 are SGDLS and YYNGEE. The CDR3 covers 15 residues. The CDR3 loop is CASSVVMGPSEKLFF.

The rearrangement links TRBV4-3 to TRBJ1-2; TCRdb gives TRBD1 as the D gene, but with no DNA this cannot be confirmed. Germline V gene data show CDR1 as LGHNA and CDR2 as YSLEER. This CDR3 has 16 amino acids. The CDR3 sequence is CASSQTGTGASGGYTF.

The chain recombines TRBV6-2 or TRBV6-3 with TRBJ2-2; TCRdb outputs TRBD1, but without DNA this stays unchecked. CDR3 size: 12 residues. Germline V lookup: CDR1 MNHEY, CDR2 SVGEGT. This CDR3 is CASSYTGRELFF.

The chain has TRBV25-1 and TRBJ1-3; TCRdb calls TRBD1, which cannot be checked without DNA. This CDR3 region has 14 residues. Looked up from germline, CDR1 is MGHDK and CDR2 is SYGVNS. The CDR3 region is CASSAHTGTNTIYF.

The chain joins TRBV11-2 to TRBJ2-1; TCRdb picks TRBD2, but there is no DNA to check that call. In germline, CDR1 is SGHAT, CDR2 FQNNGV. This CDR3 comprises 16 residues. The CDR3 here is CASSPHRLAGVGEQFF.

V usage is TRBV19 and J usage is TRBJ1-2; TCRdb's D call, TRBD1, is unchecked because there is no DNA. The germline CDR1 and CDR2 sequences are LNHDA and SQIVND (reference sequence). This CDR3 spans 15 amino acids. This CDR3 reads CASSIPQGSNYGYTF. The full variable domain, with the rest looked up from reference TRBV19 and TRBJ1-2, is DGGITQSPKYLFRKEGQNVTLSCEQNLNHDAMYWYRQDPGQGLRLIYYSQIVNDFQKGDIAEGYSVSREKKESFPLTVTSAQKNPTAFYLCASSIPQGSNYGYTFGSGTRLTVV.

This chain connects TRBV25-1 to TRBJ2-7; absent DNA, TCRdb's TRBD1 call cannot be checked. In germline, CDR1 is MGHDK, CDR2 SYGVNS. The CDR3 length is 13 residues. CDR3 sequence: CASGGDSSYEQYF.

The rearrangement uses TRBV7-9 and TRBJ2-2. The length of the CDR3 is 15 residues. Germline assignment: CDR1 SEHNR and CDR2 FQNEAQ (reference sequence). Here the CDR3 reads CASSLAMMNTGELFF.

V usage is TRBV30 and J usage is TRBJ2-7; lacking DNA, the TRBD1 call made by TCRdb goes unchecked. The germline CDR1 and CDR2 sequences are GTSNPN and SVGIG (reference sequence). The CDR3 runs 15 residues. The CDR3 sequence: CAWRGAGTGFSEQYF.

The gene calls are TRBV28 and TRBJ2-7; no DNA is available, so the TRBD2 call from TCRdb remains unchecked. Germline-derived CDR1 and CDR2 are MDHEN and SYDVKM. CDR3 length: 16 residues. CDR3 residues: CASTSPTGFRGSEQYF.

The chain is built from TRBV20-1 and TRBJ2-1. Germline V gene lookup returns CDR1 DFQATT and CDR2 SNEGSKA (reference sequence). This CDR3 comprises 13 residues. This CDR3 is CSAPKSVLDEQFF.

V and J are TRBV7-9 and TRBJ1-5. CDR1 is SEHNR and CDR2 is FQNEAQ in the germline V gene (reference sequence). This CDR3 is 12 amino acids long. The CDR3 loop reads CASSRQGQPQHF.